The source of this T cell receptor (beta chain) is a study of early T cells in non-severe SARS-CoV-2 infection. The table lists this clonotype with a few counts. TCRdb independently ran MiXCR on the 5' RACE reads; one entry per CDR3 protein. Seen here are tens of thousands of distinct CDR3 sequences, roughly 12% observed once, and the top ten hold 2.5% to 3%. The V gene end was trimmed by 6 bases and the J gene end by 9 bases; junction bases not matched to a gene: 5. Germline CDR1 KGHSH, CDR2 LQKENI. The CDR3 length is 13 residues. The rearrangement uses TRBV18 and TRBJ2-1; 10 bases fit TRBD1. The TCR originated in an adult who was a healthcare worker with PCR-confirmed SARS-CoV-2 infection or an uninfected control (not recorded which). Sequenced here: whole blood, sampled at baseline. CDR3 nucleotides: TGTGCCAGCTCCCCCGGGACAGGGGCTGAGCAGTTCTTC. This translates into CASSPGTGAEQFF.